The 9 T cell receptor beta chains below were found in one sample sequenced in a study of T cell clones after liver transplantation. Method: immunoSEQ multiplex PCR; TCRdb's copy keeps in-frame clones and lacks some. The table lists tens of thousands of clones, under 85% of them singletons, with approximately 10% in the top ten. Material: CD4+ T cells from blood, obtained at the 22-month timepoint. Receptors originate from a human patient who received a liver transplant. Some T cells may arise from the graft donor.

This clone has a single count. Other DNA sequences from this sample encode an identical CDR3 as well. The chain joins TRBV19 to TRBJ2-3; 10 bases align to TRBD1. The germline V gene encodes CDR1 LNHDA and CDR2 SQIVND (reference sequence). The CDR3 extends over 14 amino acids. J was trimmed by 6 bases and V by 3 bases; bases with no gene match: 3. In DNA, the CDR3 is TGTGCCAGTAGTATCGGGACAGGGGACGATACGCAGTATTTT. Residues: CASSIGTGDDTQYF.

The V and J genes are TRBV28 and TRBJ1-2; 10 bases are a match to TRBD1. The CDR3 runs to 15 residues. From germline, CDR1 is MDHEN and CDR2 SYDVKM. V dropped 6 bases and J dropped 4; count of bases not matched to a gene: 8. The CDR3 loop reads CASSPRTGGLYGYTF. The DNA of the CDR3 is TGTGCCAGCAGCCCACGGACAGGGGGTCTCTATGGCTACACCTTC.

The chain employs TRBV7-9 and TRBJ1-1, with D possibly TRBD1 on 6 matching bases. Per the germline V gene, CDR1 is SEHNR and CDR2 is FQNEAQ (reference sequence). V dropped 3 bases and J dropped 8 bases, with 10 bases sitting between them. This CDR3 is 12 amino acids long. This chain's CDR3 is CASSFSQGEAFF. The DNA for the CDR3 is TGTGCCAGCAGCTTTTCCCAGGGGGAAGCTTTCTTT. The whole variable domain, remainder taken from reference TRBV7-9 and TRBJ1-1, is DTGVSQNPRHKITKRGQNVTFRCDPISEHNRLYWYRQTLGQGPEFLTYFQNEAQLEKSRLLSDRFSAERPKGSFSTLEIQRTEQGDSAMYLCASSFSQGEAFFGQGTRLTVV.

The chain is built from TRBV5-1 and TRBJ2-2, with a tentative D call TRBD2 (5 bases). This CDR3 has 12 residues. Germline-derived CDR1 and CDR2 are SGHRS and YFSETQ. Deletions cut 4 bases from V and 7 bases from J, with 8 bases between. CDR3 amino acids: CASSPRDGELFF. As DNA, the CDR3 is TGCGCCAGCAGCCCCCGGGACGGGGAGCTGTTTTTT.

J is TRBJ1-3 and V is TRBV7-7, with D uncertain. CDR1 and CDR2 (germline): SSHAT, FNYEAQ (reference sequence). The CDR3 loop spans 19 amino acids. Deletions cut 1 base from V and 0 bases from J, with 19 bases between. CDR3 nucleotides: TGTGCCAGCAGCTTAGAAACCCCGACGGCGGATAGCTCTGGAAACACCATATATTTT. Amino acid sequence: CASSLETPTADSSGNTIYF.

Only one count was recorded for this clone. The rearrangement uses TRBV9 and TRBJ2-1; a weak D match, TRBD1 (6 bases). Germline V lookup: CDR1 SGDLS, CDR2 YYNGEE. The CDR3 spans 15 residues. V lost 0 bases, J lost 10 bases, and 17 bases lay in between. The CDR3 DNA reads TGTGCCAGCAGCGTAGAAGTACAGGGCCTCGGAGAGCAGTTCTTC. Its translation: CASSVEVQGLGEQFF. The variable domain in full, completed from reference TRBV9 and TRBJ2-1, reads DSGVTQTPKHLITATGQRVTLRCSPRSGDLSVYWYQQSLDQGLQFLIQYYNGEERAKGNILERFSAQQFPDLHSELNLSSLELGDSALYFCASSVEVQGLGEQFFGPGTRLTVL.

This clone was observed a single time. The chain combines TRBV28 with TRBJ2-2; TRBD1 aligns across 8 bases. The ends lost 4 bases at V and 0 bases at J; junction bases unmatched: 7. In germline, CDR1 is MDHEN, CDR2 SYDVKM. The length of the CDR3 is 17 residues. CDR3 loop: CASSSTGETPNTGELFF. CDR3 in DNA: TGTGCCAGCAGTTCGACAGGGGAAACCCCGAACACCGGGGAGCTGTTTTTT. Complete variable domain (other parts from reference TRBV28 and TRBJ2-2): DVKVTQSSRYLVKRTGEKVFLECVQDMDHENMFWYRQDPGLGLRLIYFSYDVKMKEKGDIPEGYSVSREKKERFSLILESASTNQTSMYLCASSSTGETPNTGELFFGEGSRLTVL.

The rearrangement links TRBV11-1 to TRBJ2-6; 10 positions agree with TRBD1. Germline assignment: CDR1 SGHAT and CDR2 FQDESV (reference sequence). Losses at the gene ends were 5 bases for V and 2 bases for J; bases not matched to a gene: 3. This CDR3 contains 16 residues. CDR3 DNA sequence: TGTGCCAGCAGCCGGGGGACAGGGGCTGGGGCCAACGTCCTGACTTTC. Translation gives CASSRGTGAGANVLTF.

The gene calls are TRBV10-3 and TRBJ1-6; no clear D. The V end was cut by 2 bases, the J end by 9 bases, with 14 bases between. This CDR3 contains 15 residues. CDR1 and CDR2 (germline): ENHRY, SYGVKD. For the CDR3, the DNA is TGTGCCATCAGTGAGGCGGATCTGAGGACTTCACCCCTCCACTTT. Its protein product is CAISEADLRTSPLHF.